This T cell receptor (beta chain) was retrieved from a study of cytomegalovirus exposure and HLA in healthy donors. The primer mix had 60 Vbeta and 13 Jbeta primers. TCRdb's copy holds only in-frame clones and misses some; the assay was immunoSEQ multiplex PCR. The data contain some 140,000 clones, approximately 87% of them singletons. This CDR3 spans 15 amino acids. CDR1 and CDR2 (germline): MNHEY, SVGAGI. V lost 6 bases to trimming and J lost 0 bases, with 15 bases between them. Nominally healthy donors were sampled, though unrecorded immune exposures were likely. This clone has just a few counts. The origin of this receptor is a man aged 35 to 55 in good health and CMV-seronegative. This chain connects TRBV6-5 to TRBJ2-7; tentative D call: TRBD2 (5 bases). Sequencing used PBMCs. Here the CDR3 reads CASSPGLMASYEQYF. Here the CDR3 DNA reads TGTGCCAGCAGCCCCGGACTGATGGCCTCCTACGAGCAGTACTTC.